The clone carrying this TCR beta chain was seen more than once but under ten times. Its specificity is unknown. This sample was taken from a study of T-cell reconstitution after alpha-beta-depleted transplantation in children. Findings of the study overall: Several hundred graft clones that had expanded were reportedly the source of alpha-beta T cells about two months after transplant. Surviving recipient cells, namely T cells and thymic progenitors, were the source of high day-60 TCRbeta diversity in some patients. T cells produced anew were the main source of T-cell counts and diversity one year after transplant.

Unique molecular identifiers were used in preparing the TCRbeta library. TCRdb re-derived calls from the PCR reads in MiXCR, one entry per CDR3 protein. The repertoire has about 200,000 distinct CDR3 sequences, approximately 7% of them found once; the top ten carry about 6%. V dropped 2 bases and J dropped 8 bases, with 21 bases sitting between them. Germline lookup yields CDR1 MNHEY and CDR2 SVGAGI. The CDR3 sequence is 16 residues long. The rearrangement uses TRBV6-5 and TRBJ1-2; D possibly corresponds to TRBD1 (6 bases). Specimen: PBMCs, collected before TCRalphabeta/CD19-depleted stem cell transplant. This receptor was taken from a boy between 2 and 10 years old with acute lymphoblastic leukemia, due to receive a stem cell transplant. CDR3 bases: TGTGCCAGCAGTTACGCCCTTTCCGGGACACCCAACGGCTACACCTTC. It yields the protein CASSYALSGTPNGYTF.